This note documents a single TCR beta chain sequence. Its antigen remains unidentified. This entry is derived from a study of blood T cells in healthy people across ages. Study-level results: Across the age range, TCR beta diversity per million T cells fell in a roughly linear way.

The germline V gene encodes CDR1 SGHRS and CDR2 YFSETQ. CDR3 length: 13 residues. Trimming stripped 4 bases from V and 4 bases from J, with 9 bases between. A second PCR, run for about 7 to 12 cycles, used a sample-barcoded 5' primer plus a J-beta primer mix. TCRdb re-derived calls from the 5' RACE reads in MiXCR, one entry per CDR3 protein. The sample shows approximately 1,700,000 distinct CDR3 sequences, 35% to 50% of them seen only once. The clonotype originates from a human donor in good health. The chain joins TRBV5-1 to TRBJ1-3; no clear D. Sample: blood. CDR3 nucleotides: TGCGCCAGCAGCCCGATGGGGGGAAACACCATATATTTT. Translated: CASSPMGGNTIYF.